This T cell receptor beta chain was sequenced during a study of sequential checkpoint blockade in melanoma. Study-level background: Randomization was 1:1 between first-line nivolumab→ipilimumab and ipilimumab→nivolumab.

The treatment was: randomized to nivolumab then ipilimumab (arm A) or the reverse (arm B). None of the patients previously received DNA-damaging chemotherapy. PBMC sorting kept live CD3+CD8+ cells without CD19 or CD56. Here immunoSEQ multiplex PCR was the method, and the copy in TCRdb shows in-frame clones only, minus some. The table shows 25,000 to 30,000 clones, with nearly 85% occurring only once. The CDR3 consists of 15 residues. Per the germline V gene, CDR1 is SGDLS and CDR2 is YYNGEE. Losses at the gene ends were 0 bases for V and 6 bases for J; bases not matched to a gene: 4. The clonotype comes from a human donor with melanoma. V is TRBV9 and J is TRBJ2-3, with 10 bases matching TRBD2. The sequencing used CD8+ T cells sorted from blood (inferred from file names), collected from a patient given nivolumab and ipilimumab in sequence. In nucleotides, the CDR3 is TGTGCCAGCAGCGTAGATAGCGGGGGGAGGGATACGCAGTATTTT. Its translation: CASSVDSGGRDTQYF.